This T cell receptor (beta chain) was recorded in a study of siplizumab effects on memory and regulatory T cells. Findings and caveats of the study: Naive T cells appeared more varied than memory cells and looked like key alloresponse contributors.

As regards this clone: Antigen: not known.

Trimming removed 6 bases at V and 0 bases at J, with 13 bases between. CDR1 is SGHVS and CDR2 is FQNEAQ in the germline V gene. The CDR3 has 15 amino acids. The data were produced by immunoSEQ multiplex PCR, yet TCRdb's version contains in-frame clones alone and is incomplete. Of about 120,000 clones in the sample, around 94% were seen once. The V and J genes are TRBV7-8 and TRBJ2-3; maybe TRBD2 (6 bases). Sequences were obtained from non-Treg CD4+ T cells sorted from blood. This receptor was obtained from a human donor in good health. The CDR3 is CASRSQRASTDTQYF. In DNA form, the CDR3 reads TGTGCCAGCAGGTCGCAGCGGGCAAGCACAGATACGCAGTATTTT.